This entry concerns a single T cell receptor (beta chain). The source of the sample is a study of blood T cell repertoires in COVID-19. The wider study: Nucleic acid was either cDNA or gDNA, and it came from T cells, B-cell-depleted T cells, or PBMCs.

Assay: immunoSEQ multiplex PCR; the TCRdb copy retains only in-frame clones and omits some. The profile shows 98,000 or so clones, less than 90% of them singletons. The CDR3 is 15 residues long. CDR1 SGHNT and CDR2 YYREEE come from the germline V gene (reference sequence). Trimming left V 3 bases short and J 6 bases short, with 13 bases between. The clonotype was recovered from a human donor in a cohort sampled during active COVID-19. Sequencing input: peripheral blood. The chain couples TRBV5-4 to TRBJ2-6, with D tentatively TRBD1 (5 bases). DNA of the CDR3: TGTGCCAGCAGCTCCTCTAGGGGTACGGCCAACGTCCTGACTTTC. The encoded protein is CASSSSRGTANVLTF.